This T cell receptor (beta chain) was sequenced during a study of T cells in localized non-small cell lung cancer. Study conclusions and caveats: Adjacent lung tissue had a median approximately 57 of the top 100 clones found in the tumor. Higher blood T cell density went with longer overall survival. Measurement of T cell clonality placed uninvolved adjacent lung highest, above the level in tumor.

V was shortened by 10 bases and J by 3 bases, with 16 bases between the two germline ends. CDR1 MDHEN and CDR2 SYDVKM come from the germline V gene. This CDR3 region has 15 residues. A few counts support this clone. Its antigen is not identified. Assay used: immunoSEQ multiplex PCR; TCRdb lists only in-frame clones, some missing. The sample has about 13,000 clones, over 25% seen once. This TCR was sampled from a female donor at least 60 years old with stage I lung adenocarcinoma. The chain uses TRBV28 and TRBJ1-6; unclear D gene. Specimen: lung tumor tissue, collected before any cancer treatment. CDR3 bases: TGTGCCATCATTGCCCGGGTAAACTATAATTCACCCCTCCACTTT. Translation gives CAIIARVNYNSPLHF. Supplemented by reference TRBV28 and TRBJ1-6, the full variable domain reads DVKVTQSSRYLVKRTGEKVFLECVQDMDHENMFWYRQDPGLGLRLIYFSYDVKMKEKGDIPEGYSVSREKKERFSLILESASTNQTSMYLCAIIARVNYNSPLHFGNGTRLTVT.